This TCR beta chain was observed in a study of blood T cell repertoires in COVID-19 (dated by TCRdb to about 2020). In the study overall: The collaborator samples originated in the United States, Italy and Spain and spanned the acute and convalescent phases of COVID-19. The material from the prospective study consisted of cDNA or gDNA derived from T cells, B-cell-depleted T cells, or PBMCs. The samples were drawn from two sources: the first 160 participants of the ongoing ImmuneRACE study, and over 950 subjects contributed by 6 global collaborators. Where available, HLA class I and class II types were taken from metadata supplied by the sample provider and were not determined by assay-based typing. The dataset comprised deeply sampled blood TCRbeta repertoires from subjects exposed to, actively infected with, or recovered from COVID-19. Nearly every sample came with metadata listing a de-identified subject ID, COVID-19 status, age in years and sex. The repertoires were made available in a free public database intended to serve as a resource for research on the immune response to SARS-CoV-2. Overall study outcomes, separate from this receptor: The amount of clinical and demographic metadata varied by source and participant and was provided uncurated.

The immunoSEQ Assay, a bias-controlled multiplex PCR, was used to amplify TCRbeta CDR3 regions from genomic DNA. The published analysis was carried out like this. The number of nucleated cells in each sample was estimated from the amplification of reference gene primers within the assay. Sequence reads were collapsed and filtered to measure the absolute abundance of every unique TCRbeta CDR3 rearrangement. For each sample, productive Simpson clonality was calculated as the square root of Simpson's diversity index across productive rearrangements. This is the immuneACCESS table as TCRdb keeps it, with only in-frame sequences that have V and J called. A part of the clones is gone; compared with another copy, unresolved V genes explain less than half, and the rest is unexplained. V, J and clone size are taken as reported in that table, and D and trimming were inferred from the DNA itself. The sample table shows about 140,000 clones, and around 84% are seen once. Jointly, the top ten make up roughly 5% of the sample.

Inclusive of the bounding cysteine and phenylalanine, the CDR3 is 15 residues long. CDR3 DNA is the only sequence kept; it has 45 bases, read in frame from the first base. CDR1 and CDR2 are read off the germline V gene (reference sequence) as SEHNR and FQNEAQ. V is clipped by 4 bases and J by 0 bases, and the sequence between their germline boundaries is 10 bases long. Whole blood was collected in K2EDTA tubes by collaborating institutions according to the institutions' own protocols. For TCRbeta analysis, collaborators shipped samples in one of three forms: frozen whole blood, isolated PBMCs, or DNA extracted from either of those sample types. Details on this clone: Its antigen is unknown. No base quality values were provided; no much bigger clone lies one nucleotide off.

The receptor's source is a human donor in a cohort sampled during active COVID-19. The sequence links TRBV7-9 to TRBJ2-1, with the D segment identity uncertain. Sequencing was done on a sample of peripheral blood. The DNA reads TGTGCCAGCAGCTCTTTCTCGGGCTCCTACAATGAGCAGTTCTTC. This encodes CASSSFSGSYNEQFF.